This section outlines one T cell receptor beta chain sequence together with its context. Its antigen remains unidentified. The PCR had 60 Vbeta and 13 Jbeta primers. Clones were sequenced by immunoSEQ multiplex PCR, and TCRdb holds only the in-frame ones, with some missing. The data hold some 200,000 clones, with roughly 73% observed a single time. Per the germline V gene, CDR1 is SQVTM and CDR2 is ANQGSEA. There are 15 residues in the CDR3. V was shortened by 5 bases and J by 2 bases, with 17 bases between the two germline ends. This entry comes from a study of cytomegalovirus exposure and HLA in healthy donors. The study, taken as a whole, reports: The authors later found most CMV-associated TCR beta chains appeared HLA-restricted. Per published reports, the classifier diagnosed cytomegalovirus status with high specificity and sensitivity. CMV antigen specificity was confirmed in vitro for a few CMV-associated chains. It was only CMV serostatus that was available as immune exposure information.

The source is a woman aged 25 to 45 in good health and CMV-seronegative. This sequence joins TRBV29-1 and TRBJ2-3; D possibly corresponds to TRBD2 (7 bases). Sample: PBMCs. As DNA, the CDR3 is TGCAGCGTTTTAAGCGGGACACTGAACACAGATACGCAGTATTTT. It encodes CSVLSGTLNTDTQYF.